The rows below give T cell receptor beta chains drawn from one sample of a study of cytomegalovirus exposure and HLA in healthy donors. Measured with immunoSEQ multiplex PCR; TCRdb has only the in-frame clones, and not every one. The sample holds 120,000 or so clones, over 70% seen once. Sequencing was carried out using PBMCs. The receptors here all came from a female donor in good health and CMV-seronegative. Both conserved end residues are part of each CDR3. A D gene is named only where the DNA matches it firmly. Clone size is shown for a subset of rows, as once, few, many or a class of expanded clone.

d_gene,abundance,j_gene,v_gene,CDR3aa,CDR3nt
TRBD2,NA,TRBJ2-1,TRBV28,CASRDSGSDNEQFF,TGTGCCAGCAGAGATAGCGGGAGTGACAATGAGCAGTTCTTC
NA,NA,TRBJ2-6,TRBV6-1,CASSDGGSGANVLTF,TGTGCCAGCAGTGATGGAGGGTCTGGGGCCAACGTCCTGACTTTC
TRBD2,NA,TRBJ2-7,TRBV4-1,CASSQGTFGLAGYEQYF,TGCGCCAGCAGCCAAGGGACGTTCGGACTAGCGGGCTACGAGCAGTACTTC
TRBD2,NA,TRBJ2-7,TRBV4-1,CASSQPGTSGYEQYF,TGCGCCAGCAGCCAACCCGGGACTAGCGGTTACGAGCAGTACTTC
NA,NA,TRBJ1-5,TRBV20-1,CSARPRDIQHF,TGCAGTGCTAGGCCTCGGGACATCCAGCATTTT
NA,NA,TRBJ2-1,TRBV6-5,CASSSDFNEQFF,TGTGCCAGCAGCTCGGACTTTAATGAGCAGTTCTTC
NA,NA,TRBJ2-2,TRBV27,CASSRSRSILAYTGELFF,TGTGCCAGCAGCCGGTCAAGAAGTATACTTGCATACACCGGGGAGCTGTTTTTT
NA,NA,TRBJ1-2,TRBV6-5,CASSYQGGAEGYTF,TGTGCCAGCAGTTACCAGGGAGGGGCCGAAGGCTACACCTTC
NA,NA,TRBJ2-7,TRBV5-1,CASSLRGLSSEQYF,TGCGCCAGCAGCCTAAGGGGCCTGTCGTCCGAGCAGTACTTC
NA,NA,TRBJ2-7,TRBV7-2,CASSITAGTRFYEQYF,TGTGCCAGCAGCATAACCGCCGGGACAAGATTTTACGAGCAGTACTTC
NA,few,TRBJ2-1,TRBV15,CATSRDRVAGTYNEQFF,TGTGCCACCAGCAGAGATCGGGTCGCGGGAACCTACAATGAGCAGTTCTTC
NA,NA,TRBJ1-1,TRBV5-3,CARSIWRVHFGEAFF,TGTGCCAGAAGCATCTGGAGGGTTCACTTCGGTGAAGCTTTCTTT
NA,NA,TRBJ2-5,TRBV6-1,CASSFSRTPETQYF,TGTGCCAGCAGTTTCTCGAGGACACCAGAGACCCAGTACTTC
TRBD2,NA,TRBJ2-7,TRBV7-9,CASSLGLSAGGFDEQYF,TGTGCCAGCAGCTTAGGTTTGTCAGCGGGAGGGTTCGACGAGCAGTACTTC
NA,NA,TRBJ1-1,TRBV27,CASSLFGSTEAFF,TGTGCCAGCAGTTTATTTGGGAGCACTGAAGCTTTCTTT
TRBD2,NA,TRBJ2-3,TRBV2,CASAGGVGDTQYF,TGTGCCAGCGCGGGGGGGGTTGGCGATACGCAGTATTTT
TRBD2,NA,TRBJ2-3,TRBV4-2,CASSQVGLAGGPDTQYF,TGTGCCAGCAGCCAAGTCGGGCTAGCGGGGGGGCCAGATACGCAGTATTTT
NA,few,TRBJ1-2,TRBV19,CASSPSGGSNYGYTF,TGTGCCAGCTCCCCGTCGGGAGGATCGAACTATGGCTACACCTTC
NA,NA,TRBJ2-4,TRBV13,CASSLRAKNIQYF,TGTGCCAGCAGCTTACGAGCCAAAAACATTCAGTACTTC
NA,NA,TRBJ2-3,TRBV18,CASSIRGTDTQYF,TGTGCCAGCTCTATTAGGGGGACAGATACGCAGTATTTT
NA,NA,TRBJ1-3,TRBV9,CASSPTHRVSGNTIYF,TGTGCCAGCAGCCCCACACACAGGGTTTCTGGAAACACCATATATTTT
NA,NA,TRBJ1-4,TRBV18,CASSPWDGGATNEKLFF,TGTGCCAGCTCACCTTGGGACGGAGGGGCAACTAATGAAAAACTGTTTTTT
NA,few,TRBJ1-3,TRBV11-2,CASSLGSFGAHSGNTIYF,TGTGCCAGCAGCTTAGGGAGCTTTGGGGCTCACTCTGGAAACACCATATATTTT
TRBD1,NA,TRBJ2-7,TRBV18,CASSSSTGTGGIYEQYF,TGTGCCAGCTCATCTTCGACCGGGACAGGGGGTATCTACGAGCAGTACTTC
TRBD1,NA,TRBJ1-4,TRBV6-5,CASSSGQANEKLFF,TGTGCCAGCAGTTCGGGACAGGCGAATGAAAAACTGTTTTTT
NA,few,TRBJ1-4,TRBV4-1,CASSQDGEKLFF,TGCGCCAGCAGCCAAGACGGTGAAAAACTGTTTTTT
TRBD1,NA,TRBJ2-2,TRBV9,CASSARGLNTGELFF,TGTGCCAGCAGCGCCAGGGGGCTAAACACCGGGGAGCTGTTTTTT